This TCR beta chain comes out of a study of T cell responses to AZD1222 COVID-19 vaccine. V dropped 0 bases and J dropped 14 bases, with 12 bases sitting between them. The germline V gene encodes CDR1 SGDLS and CDR2 YYNGEE. There are 13 residues in the CDR3. TCRdb keeps only in-frame clones here, not all; method: immunoSEQ multiplex PCR. The data contain over 120,000 clones, 90% to 95% of them singletons. Notes on this clone: Its antigen is as yet unknown.

The study, taken as a whole, reports: The peak T cell response came first, and repertoires were sampled only after it. In a largely white British group with more females than males, clonal diversity was possibly underestimated. Unmutated variant regions reportedly attract nearly half of all spike-specific TCRs. Spike was spanned by vaccine-associated CD4 TCRs, which were dominant at 160-218 and 743-854.

The material was peripheral blood, obtained on day 0 of AZD1222 vaccination. The receptor's source is an adult in good health. The rearrangement uses TRBV9 and TRBJ1-6; TRBD1 is a possible D gene (5 bases). The CDR3 sequence: CASSVVEGVSLHF. CDR3 nucleotides: TGTGCCAGCAGCGTAGTAGAAGGGGTTTCCCTCCACTTT.